This T cell receptor beta chain was sequenced for a study of blood T cell repertoires in COVID-19 (dated by TCRdb to the early 2020s). In the study overall: The collaborator samples originated in the United States, Italy and Spain and spanned the acute and convalescent phases of COVID-19. The prospective study material was composed of cDNA or gDNA derived from T cells, B-cell-depleted T cells, or PBMCs. Deeply sampled blood TCRbeta repertoires from subjects exposed to, actively infected with, or recovered from COVID-19 were included in the dataset. The repertoires were released in a freely available public database meant as a resource for research on the immune response to SARS-CoV-2. The samples were drawn from the first 160 participants of the ongoing ImmuneRACE study and from 1,254 subjects provided by 6 global collaborators. The sample metadata nearly always contained a de-identified subject ID, COVID-19 status, age in years and sex. Where available, HLA class I and class II types were taken from metadata supplied by the sample provider and were not determined by assay-based typing.

Whole blood was collected in K2EDTA tubes by collaborating institutions according to the institutions' own protocols. For TCRbeta analysis, collaborators shipped samples as frozen whole blood, isolated PBMCs, or DNA extracted from either of those sample types. As concerns this clone: Its antigen has not been determined. No quality values exist for individual bases; no much larger clone is one base distant.

TCRbeta CDR3 regions were amplified from genomic DNA using the immunoSEQ Assay, a bias-controlled multiplex PCR. As for how the authors treated the data: The number of nucleated cells in each sample was estimated from the amplification of reference gene primers within the assay. Sequence reads were collapsed and filtered to measure the absolute abundance of every unique TCRbeta CDR3 rearrangement. For each sample, productive Simpson clonality was calculated as the square root of Simpson's diversity index across productive rearrangements. Sourced from immuneACCESS, this table was stored by TCRdb with only in-frame sequences that have V and J called. A share of the clones is absent; for the studies checked, an unresolved V gene accounts for under half, and the remainder has no known explanation. V and J calls and clone size are given by that table; D and trimming were obtained from the DNA. Here the sample has fewer than 120,000 clones; 88% occur a single time. The leading ten clones occupy around 3.2% of the sample.

The investigation overall reported the following: Clinical and demographic metadata were provided uncurated, with the amount varying by source and participant.

The TCR sequence derives from a woman aged 50 to 60 with acute or convalescent COVID-19. Material: peripheral blood.

The CDR3 protein is CASSLKNGENEQFF. The sequence in DNA is TGTGCCAGCAGCTTAAAGAACGGGGAGAATGAGCAGTTCTTC. Recombination linked TRBV7-2 to TRBJ2-1; tentative D gene TRBD2, with 5 bases matching. The CDR3 covers 14 residues, taking in both the cysteine and the phenylalanine. Of all the DNA, just the CDR3 is kept, 42 bases in frame from base 1. CDR1 and CDR2 (SGHTA, FQGNSA) derive from the germline V gene. Trimming at the junction amounts to 2 bases on V and 7 bases on J, and the germline ends lie 12 bases apart.